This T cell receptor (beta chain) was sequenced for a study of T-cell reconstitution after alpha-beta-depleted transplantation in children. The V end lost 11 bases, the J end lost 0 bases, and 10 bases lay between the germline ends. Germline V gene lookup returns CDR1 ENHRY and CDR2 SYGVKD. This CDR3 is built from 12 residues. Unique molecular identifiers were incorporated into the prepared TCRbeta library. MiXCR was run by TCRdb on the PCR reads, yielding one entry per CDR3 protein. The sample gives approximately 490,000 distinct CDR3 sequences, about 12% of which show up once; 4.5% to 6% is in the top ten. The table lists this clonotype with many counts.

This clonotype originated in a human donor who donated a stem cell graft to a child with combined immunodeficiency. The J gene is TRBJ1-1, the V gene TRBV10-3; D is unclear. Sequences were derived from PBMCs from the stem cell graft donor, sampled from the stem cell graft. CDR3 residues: CASGRLNTEAFF. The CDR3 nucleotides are TGTGCCTCTGGACGGTTGAACACTGAAGCTTTCTTT.